The 24 T cell receptor beta chains given below trace back to one sample, sequenced in a study of response to subunit inactivated influenza vaccine. Using its own MiXCR run on the RT-PCR reads, TCRdb lists one record per CDR3 protein. The data show some 550,000 distinct CDR3 sequences, 20% to 25% seen once. The sample was also linked to a second study, of T cells expressing NK-cell markers. That study reports: cDNA encoding TCR beta was synthesized via 5'RACE template switching incorporating UMIs.

Material: CD4+ T cells sorted from PBMCs, obtained 11 to 12 days after vaccination. All receptors come from a man aged 45-65 years who received an inactivated influenza vaccine.

The chain uses TRBV11-1 and TRBJ2-5; 8 positions match TRBD1. Trimming at V came to 7 bases and at J to 2 bases, leaving 6 bases not matched to a gene. The CDR3 loop spans 14 amino acids. Germline assignment: CDR1 SGHAT and CDR2 FQDESV (reference sequence). As DNA, the CDR3 is TGTGCCAGCACCAAGAACAGGGGGCAAGAGACCCAGTACTTC. Its translation: CASTKNRGQETQYF. The full variable domain, completed using reference TRBV11-1 and TRBJ2-5, is EAEVAQSPRYKITEKSQAVAFWCDPISGHATLYWYRQILGQGPELLVQFQDESVVDDSQLPKDRFSAERLKGVDSTLKIQPAELGDSAMYLCASTKNRGQETQYFGPGTRLLVL.

This chain connects TRBV9 to TRBJ1-2; TRBD1 agrees at 12 bases. Losses at the gene ends were 4 bases for V and 7 bases for J; bases not matched to a gene: 8. The CDR3 contains 15 residues. Germline loops: CDR1 SGDLS, CDR2 YYNGEE. This chain's CDR3 is CASSPLGQGASGYTF. The DNA for the CDR3 is TGTGCCAGCAGCCCGTTGGGACAGGGGGCGAGTGGCTACACCTTC. Full variable domain (missing parts from reference TRBV9 and TRBJ1-2): DSGVTQTPKHLITATGQRVTLRCSPRSGDLSVYWYQQSLDQGLQFLIQYYNGEERAKGNILERFSAQQFPDLHSELNLSSLELGDSALYFCASSPLGQGASGYTFGSGTRLTVV.

This clonotype was counted between two and nine times. The V gene is TRBV20-1, the J gene TRBJ2-7; 9 bases line up with TRBD2. The CDR3 is 14 amino acids. With V trimmed by 1 base and J by 4 bases, 5 bases remained unmatched. CDR1 DFQATT and CDR2 SNEGSKA come from the germline V gene (reference sequence). For the CDR3, the DNA is TGCAGTGCTAGAGGGACTAGCGCAAGTTACGAGCAGTACTTC. It encodes CSARGTSASYEQYF.

A few counts support this clonotype. This chain uses TRBV10-3 with TRBJ2-7; 9 positions agree with TRBD1. V gave up 7 bases and J gave up 6 bases; unmatched junction bases: 7. The CDR3 is 13 amino acids. Germline V gene sequence: CDR1 ENHRY, CDR2 SYGVKD. The CDR3 DNA is TGTGCCATCAACCGGGACAGGGACCGCGAGCAGTACTTC. This sequence encodes CAINRDRDREQYF.

The V call is TRBV12-3 or TRBV12-4, the J call TRBJ2-1; 10 bases line up with TRBD1. The V segment lost 5 bases and the J segment 5 bases; nucleotides outside the gene matches: 12. This CDR3 has 17 residues. The CDR3 region is CASSPALGTGDHNEQFF. The CDR3 DNA reads TGTGCCAGCAGTCCCGCCCTCGGGACAGGGGATCACAATGAGCAGTTCTTC.

A few counts support this clonotype. This chain links TRBV12-3 or TRBV12-4 with TRBJ1-1, with a possible D match to TRBD1 (5 bases). The CDR3 has 15 residues. V lost 7 bases and J lost 3, with 18 bases in between. CDR3 in amino acids: CASTRPAGRHTEAFF. The CDR3 DNA is TGTGCCAGCACCCGCCCTGCAGGGCGGCACACTGAAGCTTTCTTT.

This clonotype was seen more than once but under ten times. The chain uses TRBV6-2 or TRBV6-3 and TRBJ2-1; TRBD2 aligns across 8 bases. Losses at the gene ends were 6 bases for V and 1 base for J; bases not matched to a gene: 5. Germline lookup yields CDR1 MNHEY and CDR2 SVGEGT. This CDR3 contains 15 residues. CDR3 sequence (DNA): TGTGCCAGCAGCCAAATAGCGGGATCCTACAATGAGCAGTTCTTC. This encodes CASSQIAGSYNEQFF.

CDR3 region: CASRTGTRGSEQFF. The CDR3 bases are TGTGCCAGCAGGACCGGGACTAGGGGCTCTGAGCAGTTCTTC. The chain uses TRBV7-9 and TRBJ2-1; 8 nucleotides line up with TRBD2. The CDR3 totals 14 residues. Germline CDR1 SEHNR, CDR2 FQNEAQ (reference sequence). Trimming at V came to 6 bases and at J to 9 bases, leaving 10 bases not matched to a gene.

There are a few counts of this clonotype. This chain joins TRBV5-1 and TRBJ2-3; tentative D call: TRBD1 (6 bases). The V end lost 2 bases, the J end lost 1 base, and 11 bases lay between the germline ends. CDR1 is SGHRS and CDR2 is YFSETQ in the germline V gene. This CDR3 has 15 residues. As DNA, the CDR3 is TGCGCCAGCAGCTTTGGACAGCTGGGCACAGATACGCAGTATTTT. This sequence encodes CASSFGQLGTDTQYF.

The chain recombines TRBV20-1 with TRBJ2-5, with D perhaps TRBD1 (6 bases). Germline CDR1 and CDR2: DFQATT and SNEGSKA (reference sequence). This CDR3 region has 12 residues. Trimming removed 6 bases from V and 2 bases from J, with 10 bases in between. CDR3 bases: TGCAGTGCCACAACAGGGCAAGAGACCCAGTACTTC. It yields the protein CSATTGQETQYF.

The chain couples TRBV4-1 to TRBJ1-1; no reliable D call. The CDR3 is made up of 15 amino acids. The V end lost 1 base, the J end lost 5 bases, and 14 bases lay between the germline ends. Per the germline V gene, CDR1 is MGHRA and CDR2 is YSYEKL. In DNA, the CDR3 is TGCGCCAGCAGCCAAGCTGGAATGTGGAAAACTGAAGCTTTCTTT. Translating it yields CASSQAGMWKTEAFF.

This chain joins TRBV27 and TRBJ1-6; D unclear. Germline CDR1 reads MNHEY; CDR2 reads SMNVEV (reference sequence). This CDR3 comprises 14 residues. V lost 2 bases to trimming and J lost 10 bases, with 12 bases between them. CDR3 DNA sequence: TGTGCCAGCAGTTTAGTGGAGGGTAGGTCACCCCTCCACTTT. Protein sequence: CASSLVEGRSPLHF.

The chain uses TRBV2 and TRBJ2-3; TRBD2 matches at 11 bases. Germline lookup yields CDR1 SNHLY and CDR2 FYNNEI. The CDR3 length is 15 residues. The V gene end was trimmed by 5 bases and the J gene end by 4 bases; junction bases not matched to a gene: 5. The CDR3 region is CASSYSGGVADTQYF. As DNA, the CDR3 is TGTGCCAGCAGTTATAGCGGGGGGGTCGCAGATACGCAGTATTTT.

J is TRBJ2-1 and V is TRBV20-1; D call uncertain. From germline, CDR1 is DFQATT and CDR2 SNEGSKA (reference sequence). This CDR3 has 15 amino acids. Trimming removed 4 bases from V and 0 bases from J, with 13 bases in between. CDR3 region: CSAKYLSYSYNEQFF. The CDR3 nucleotides are TGCAGTGCTAAATACCTGAGCTACTCCTACAATGAGCAGTTCTTC.

There are a few counts of this clonotype. The chain joins TRBV12-3 or TRBV12-4 to TRBJ2-1, with a weak D call TRBD1 (6 bases). V was trimmed by 6 bases and J by 5 bases, leaving 11 bases between them. The CDR3 contains 13 residues. CDR3 bases: TGTGCCAGCAGGCGAGGGGACAACAATGAGCAGTTCTTC. Its protein product is CASRRGDNNEQFF.

This clonotype was seen a few times. The CDR3: CASSLSPGNEQYF. The CDR3 DNA is TGTGCCAGCAGCTTAAGTCCGGGGAACGAGCAGTACTTC. The V and J genes are TRBV7-2 and TRBJ2-7, with a tentative D call TRBD2 (5 bases). The CDR3 has 13 amino acids. Germline V gene lookup returns CDR1 SGHTA and CDR2 FQGNSA. Trimming pared 2 bases from V and 5 bases from J, leaving 10 bases between.

V is TRBV6-2 or TRBV6-3 and J is TRBJ2-1; D might be TRBD2 (6 bases). With 6 bases removed from V and 2 bases from J, the gap between germline ends came to 11 bases. Germline V gene lookup returns CDR1 MNHEY and CDR2 SVGEGT. The length of the CDR3 is 14 residues. CDR3 nucleotide sequence: TGTGCCAGCAGACGAGCGGGCACCTACAATGAGCAGTTCTTC. It specifies CASRRAGTYNEQFF.

The J gene is TRBJ1-5, the V gene TRBV3-1; D gene unclear. V shed 0 bases and J shed 6 bases, with 6 bases lying between them. This CDR3 is built from 13 residues. Germline V CDR1 and CDR2: LGHDT, YNNKEL (reference sequence). The CDR3 reads CASSQEAAQPQHF. The CDR3 nucleotides are TGTGCCAGCAGCCAAGAGGCCGCTCAGCCCCAGCATTTT.

This clonotype was counted between two and nine times. This chain links TRBV14 with TRBJ2-7; D remains unclear. The CDR3 loop spans 12 amino acids. Trimming stripped 1 base from V and 4 bases from J, with 5 bases between. Germline CDR1 is SGHDN and CDR2 is FVKESK. The CDR3 region is CASSQAAYEQYF. In nucleotides, the CDR3 is TGTGCCAGCAGCCAAGCAGCTTACGAGCAGTACTTC.

The rearrangement links TRBV28 to TRBJ2-1, with D possibly being TRBD1 (6 bases). Germline V gene lookup returns CDR1 MDHEN and CDR2 SYDVKM. The V end lost 4 bases, the J end lost 5 bases, and 15 bases lay between the germline ends. CDR3 length: 15 residues. The CDR3 nucleotides read TGTGCCAGCAGTTCCACAGGGACCCGTAACAATGAGCAGTTCTTC. Translated: CASSSTGTRNNEQFF. Variable domain in full (rest from reference TRBV28 and TRBJ2-1): DVKVTQSSRYLVKRTGEKVFLECVQDMDHENMFWYRQDPGLGLRLIYFSYDVKMKEKGDIPEGYSVSREKKERFSLILESASTNQTSMYLCASSSTGTRNNEQFFGPGTRLTVL.

The chain carries TRBV28 and TRBJ1-2, with D possibly TRBD1 on 6 matching bases. Trimming left V 2 bases short and J 4 bases short, with 17 bases between. CDR1 and CDR2 from the germline V gene are MDHEN and SYDVKM. The CDR3 spans 16 residues. The CDR3 bases are TGTGCCAGCAGTTTAGAAGGGACACTTGGGCGCTATGGCTACACCTTC. It is translated as CASSLEGTLGRYGYTF.

This clonotype was observed a few times. The chain joins TRBV24-1 to TRBJ2-7; D uncertain. Germline V CDR1 and CDR2: KGHDR, SFDVKD. This CDR3 region has 10 residues. V dropped 10 bases and J dropped 6 bases, with 9 bases sitting between them. CDR3 region: CATVEVEQYF. The DNA of the CDR3 is TGTGCCACAGTAGAGGTCGAGCAGTACTTC.

The rearrangement uses TRBV6-2 or TRBV6-3 and TRBJ2-7, with TRBD1 matching over 9 bases. V dropped 9 bases and J dropped 1; count of bases not matched to a gene: 7. Germline V gene lookup returns CDR1 MNHEY and CDR2 SVGEGT. The CDR3 sequence is 14 residues long. This CDR3 reads CARHPGTGSYEQYF. The CDR3 nucleotides read TGTGCCAGACATCCCGGGACAGGGTCCTACGAGCAGTACTTC.

The chain uses TRBV19 and TRBJ2-2; perhaps TRBD1 as D (6 bases). CDR1 LNHDA and CDR2 SQIVND come from the germline V gene (reference sequence). CDR3 size: 14 residues. The ends were cut back, 5 bases at V and 5 bases at J, with 12 bases in the middle. CDR3 amino acids: CASSPGHVTGELFF. CDR3 coding DNA: TGTGCCAGTAGTCCGGGACACGTAACCGGGGAGCTGTTTTTT.